The source of this TCR beta chain is a study of Ad26.COV2.S vaccination and SARS-CoV-2 variants. This CDR3 is built from 12 residues. Between the trimmed V and J ends, which lost 5 bases and 1 base, there was a span of 6 bases. Germline V lookup: CDR1 MGHDK, CDR2 SYGVNS. Sequenced by immunoSEQ multiplex PCR; TCRdb stores in-frame clones only, minus some. This sample carries roughly 350,000 clones, around 89% of them seen once, and the ten largest clones take roughly 5%. The treatment here: around 19 received Ad26.COV2.S at low or high dose, single or two shots; about 5 received placebo; per-sample allocation not given. Sampling was performed 63 days after the first vaccine or placebo injection.

The TCR originated in a person between 18 and 65 years old who received the Ad26.COV2.S COVID-19 vaccine or a placebo. Sample: peripheral blood, taken in a trial of Ad26.COV2.S vaccine versus placebo. The rearrangement joins TRBV25-1 to TRBJ2-7; D gene ambiguous. DNA of the CDR3: TGTGCCAGCAGTCCGACGTCCTACGAGCAGTACTTC. Protein: CASSPTSYEQYF.